The rows below give T cell receptor beta chains drawn from one sample of a study of blood T cell repertoires in COVID-19. TCRdb keeps only in-frame clones here, not all; method: immunoSEQ multiplex PCR. The profile covers fewer than 65,000 clones, with approximately 90% appearing a single time and under 7.5% taken by the ten largest. The specimen sequenced was peripheral blood. These TCRs come from a woman aged 60-70 years with active or convalescent COVID-19. CDR3s include the opening cysteine and the closing phenylalanine or tryptophan. The D gene is left open where the match is weak. Clone size is given for some rows only: seen once, a few or many times, or a class if the clone is expanded.

>.|TRBV4-1|.|14|TRBJ1-3
CASSHPGTGNTIYF
TGCGCCAGCAGCCATCCGGGGACTGGAAACACCATATATTTT
>.|TRBV24-1|.|14|TRBJ2-1
CATSVGDSFNEQFF
TGTGCCACCAGTGTCGGGGACTCGTTTAATGAGCAGTTCTTC
>TRBD2|TRBV4-1|.|16|TRBJ2-5
CASSQTTSGREETQYF
TGCGCCAGCAGCCAAACGACTAGCGGGAGAGAAGAGACCCAGTACTTC
>.|TRBV30|.|13|TRBJ1-1
CAWSIERGTEAFF
TGTGCCTGGAGTATAGAACGGGGCACTGAAGCTTTCTTT
>.|TRBV6-5|few|12|TRBJ1-2
CASKSANYGYTF
TGTGCCAGCAAGTCAGCTAACTATGGCTACACCTTC
>TRBD1|TRBV5-5|.|13|TRBJ1-6
CASSAGQVLPLHF
TGTGCCAGCAGCGCAGGACAGGTCCTACCCCTCCACTTT
>TRBD1|TRBV19|once|16|TRBJ2-6
CASNRQGYPGANVLTF
TGTGCCAGTAACCGACAGGGCTATCCTGGGGCCAACGTCCTGACTTTC
>TRBD2|TRBV12-5|.|17|TRBJ2-3
CASGEPVAGDPTDTQYF
TGTGCTAGTGGCGAACCAGTAGCGGGAGATCCCACAGATACGCAGTATTTT
>.|TRBV19|.|13|TRBJ2-3
CASSIDPEDTQYF
TGTGCCAGTAGTATAGATCCAGAAGATACGCAGTATTTT
>TRBD1|TRBV6-1|.|14|TRBJ1-5
CASSAPDRNQPQHF
TGTGCCAGCAGTGCCCCGGACAGGAATCAGCCCCAGCATTTT
>.|TRBV12-3/TRBV12-4|.|13|TRBJ1-1
CASSFAGRGEAFF
TGTGCCAGCAGCTTTGCGGGGCGTGGGGAAGCTTTCTTT
>.|TRBV20-1|.|15|TRBJ1-4
CSASWRADGNEKLFF
TGCAGTGCTAGTTGGCGGGCGGATGGTAATGAAAAACTGTTTTTT
>.|TRBV19|.|14|TRBJ2-2
CASSGRTGTGELFF
TGTGCCAGTAGCGGGAGAACGGGGACCGGGGAGCTGTTTTTT
>.|TRBV3-1/TRBV3-2|.|14|TRBJ1-1
CASSPSWGGREAFF
TGTGCCAGCAGCCCTTCATGGGGGGGGCGCGAGGCTTTCTTT